This T cell receptor beta chain derives from a study of identical twins. Every sampled donor was Caucasian and healthy. Each CDR3 protein is one row after TCRdb ran MiXCR on the 5' RACE reads. The table lists approximately 700,000 distinct CDR3 sequences, less than 7% of them singletons. This clonotype showed up many times. A read error may produce the germline difference seen at one junction end. The sample taken for sequencing was naive T cells sorted from blood. The TCR originated in a young man in good health.

CDR3 DNA sequence: TGTGCCAGCAGCCCAGAAGTATTT. Protein: CASSPEVF. The rearrangement links TRBV7-9 to TRBJ2-3; D unresolved. The CDR3 is made up of 8 amino acids. Germline CDR1 reads SEHNR; CDR2 reads FQNEAQ (reference sequence).